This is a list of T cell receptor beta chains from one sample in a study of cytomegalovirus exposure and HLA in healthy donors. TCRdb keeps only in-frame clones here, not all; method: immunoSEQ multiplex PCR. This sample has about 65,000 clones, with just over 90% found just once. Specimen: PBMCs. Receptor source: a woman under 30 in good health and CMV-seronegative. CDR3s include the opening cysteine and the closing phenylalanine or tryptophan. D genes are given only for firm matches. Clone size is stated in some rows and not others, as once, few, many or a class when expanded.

CDR3 protein: CASSEGTSGGNTIYF; CDR3 DNA: TGTGCCAGCAGTGAAGGGACATCTGGTGGAAACACCATATATTTT; clone size: few; V gene: TRBV6-1; J gene: TRBJ1-3; D gene: -
CDR3 protein: CAISETGYGYTF; CDR3 DNA: TGTGCCATCAGTGAGACAGGGTATGGCTACACCTTC; clone size: -; V gene: TRBV10-3; J gene: TRBJ1-2; D gene: -
CDR3 protein: CASSLSSYNEQFF; CDR3 DNA: TGCGCCAGCAGCCTGAGCTCCTACAATGAGCAGTTCTTC; clone size: -; V gene: TRBV4-1; J gene: TRBJ2-1; D gene: -
CDR3 protein: CASSLYLLYLEGRNQPQHF; CDR3 DNA: TGTGCCAGCAGCTTATATTTGCTTTATTTAGAGGGCCGCAATCAGCCCCAGCATTTT; clone size: once; V gene: TRBV11-2; J gene: TRBJ1-5; D gene: -
CDR3 protein: CASSRDSREQYF; CDR3 DNA: TGTGCCAGCAGCCGTGACAGTCGCGAGCAGTACTTC; clone size: -; V gene: TRBV5-4; J gene: TRBJ2-7; D gene: -
CDR3 protein: CASSSTTGEGTDTQYF; CDR3 DNA: TGTGCCAGCAGTTCAACGACAGGGGAAGGCACAGATACGCAGTATTTT; clone size: -; V gene: TRBV28; J gene: TRBJ2-3; D gene: TRBD1
CDR3 protein: CASSFFMNTEAFF; CDR3 DNA: TGTGCCAGCAGCTTTTTCATGAACACTGAAGCTTTCTTT; clone size: -; V gene: TRBV7-8; J gene: TRBJ1-1; D gene: -
CDR3 protein: CASSLGWGVSNQPQHF; CDR3 DNA: TGTGCCAGCAGTTTAGGGTGGGGGGTTAGCAATCAGCCCCAGCATTTT; clone size: -; V gene: TRBV28; J gene: TRBJ1-5; D gene: -
CDR3 protein: CASSRTGGMNTEAFF; CDR3 DNA: TGTGCCAGCAGTAGGACAGGGGGAATGAACACTGAAGCTTTCTTT; clone size: -; V gene: TRBV27; J gene: TRBJ1-1; D gene: TRBD1
CDR3 protein: CASSLGSRDTQYF; CDR3 DNA: TGCGCCAGCAGCTTGGGGAGTCGGGATACGCAGTATTTT; clone size: -; V gene: TRBV5-1; J gene: TRBJ2-3; D gene: -